This TCR beta chain was identified in a study of shared clonotypes between healthy human individuals. General study points: Clonotypes shared by all four sorted-subset donors had higher generation probabilities than non-shared clonotypes.

The healthy adult donors were HIV-negative and reported no recent acute infections or vaccinations. The authors divided CD4+ cells into CD45RA+ naive and CD45RA-negative memory subsets. It was 150 to 200 ng DNA, about 30,000 T cell genomes, that sorted-subset replicate PCRs used. TCRdb's table, derived via immunoSEQ multiplex PCR, lists solely in-frame clones and lacks some. The sample contains around 980,000 clones, 75% to 80% of which appear only once. With respect to this clone: The antigen remains unidentified.

V dropped 3 bases and J dropped 9 bases, with 10 bases sitting between them. CDR1 is LNHDA, CDR2 SQIVND, per germline (reference sequence). CDR3 length: 12 amino acids. Material for sequencing was memory CD4+ T cells from PBMCs. Subset described: CD45RA-negative fraction. The rearrangement links TRBV19 to TRBJ2-3; D is unresolved. This receptor was identified in a man younger than 30 in good health. Some clones in this sample may be carry-over from other donors' samples. The CDR3: CASSIGLETQYF. CDR3 in DNA: TGTGCCAGTAGTATTGGATTAGAGACGCAGTATTTT. The variable domain in full, completed from reference TRBV19 and TRBJ2-3, reads DGGITQSPKYLFRKEGQNVTLSCEQNLNHDAMYWYRQDPGQGLRLIYYSQIVNDFQKGDIAEGYSVSREKKESFPLTVTSAQKNPTAFYLCASSIGLETQYFGPGTRLTVL.